What follows are 5 T cell receptor beta chains derived from one specimen sequenced in a study of T cells in Graves' hyperthyroidism and ophthalmopathy. It was RNA transcripts that yielded the amplified TCR beta CDR3 regions. The HTBI primer set served for first-round RT-PCR of the TCR CDR3. One entry per CDR3 protein results from TCRdb running MiXCR on the multiplex PCR reads. The sample holds roughly 750,000 distinct CDR3 sequences; about a sixth are singletons and the top ten take roughly 8%. The sample was blood. These receptors originate from a man aged 18 to 29 with Graves' hyperthyroidism.

This clonotype was counted only a few times. This chain links TRBV28 with TRBJ2-7, with a weak D call TRBD1 (6 bases). Germline V lookup: CDR1 MDHEN, CDR2 SYDVKM. CDR3 size: 14 residues. Trimming shortened V by 3 bases and J by 9 bases, and 18 bases separated the two germline ends. CDR3 DNA sequence: TGTGCCAGCAGTTTCTCTGGGGGCCCCACGAGGCAGTACTTC. Protein: CASSFSGGPTRQYF.

V is TRBV5-1 and J is TRBJ2-3; 9 bases match TRBD2. This CDR3 has 15 amino acids. Germline lookup yields CDR1 SGHRS and CDR2 YFSETQ. After removal of 3 bases from V and 3 bases from J, the junction contained 5 bases not matched to a gene. CDR3 region: CASSSYTSGTDTQYF. The CDR3 DNA reads as TGCGCCAGCAGCTCGTATACTAGCGGGACAGATACGCAGTATTTT.

This clonotype was found many times. The chain has TRBV2 and TRBJ1-3; D unresolved. The CDR3 has 14 residues. V lost 0 bases, J lost 8 bases, and 11 bases lay in between. Germline values: CDR1 SNHLY, CDR2 FYNNEI. CDR3 sequence: CASSEAQAGDTIYF. The CDR3 DNA follows: TGTGCCAGCAGTGAAGCGCAGGCTGGGGACACCATATATTTT. The variable domain in full, completed from reference TRBV2 and TRBJ1-3, reads EPEVTQTPSHQVTQMGQEVILRCVPISNHLYFYWYRQILGQKVEFLVSFYNNEISEKSEIFDDQFSVERPDGSNFTLKIRSTKLEDSAMYFCASSEAQAGDTIYFGEGSWLTVV.

This clonotype was counted at least ten times. DNA of the CDR3: TGTGCCAGCAGTTTCTCCGGACAGGGCATCGAGACCCAGTACTTC. Its translation is CASSFSGQGIETQYF. V usage is TRBV28 and J usage is TRBJ2-5; TRBD1 matches 8 bases. The CDR3 consists of 15 residues. With V trimmed by 3 bases and J by 5 bases, 8 bases remained unmatched. CDR1 and CDR2 (germline): MDHEN, SYDVKM.

This clonotype was counted many times. The J gene is TRBJ2-5, the V gene TRBV12-3 or TRBV12-4; D ambiguous. CDR3 length: 13 residues. The V end was cut by 6 bases, the J end by 4 bases, with 12 bases between. The CDR3 DNA reads as TGTGCCAGCAGCTCTAGGGTAGGAGAGACCCAGTACTTC. Its protein is CASSSRVGETQYF.